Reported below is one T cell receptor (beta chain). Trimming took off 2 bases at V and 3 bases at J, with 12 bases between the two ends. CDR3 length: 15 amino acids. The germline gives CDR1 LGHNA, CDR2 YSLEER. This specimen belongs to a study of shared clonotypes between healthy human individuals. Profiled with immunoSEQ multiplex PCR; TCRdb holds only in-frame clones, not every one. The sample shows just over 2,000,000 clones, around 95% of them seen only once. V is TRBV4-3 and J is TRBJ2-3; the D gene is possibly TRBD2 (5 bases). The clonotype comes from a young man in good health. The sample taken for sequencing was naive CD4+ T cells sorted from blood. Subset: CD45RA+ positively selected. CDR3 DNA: TGCGCCAGCAGCCAACAAGAGGGCAGGACAGATACGCAGTATTTT. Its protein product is CASSQQEGRTDTQYF.